These T cell receptor beta chains were read from a single sample in a study of T cell responses to AZD1222 COVID-19 vaccine. Some clones are missing from TCRdb's copy, which holds only in-frame ones; the method was immunoSEQ multiplex PCR. The sample includes tens of thousands of clones, 75% to 95% seen only once; the top ten take less than 6%. The material was peripheral blood, obtained 28 days after the second AZD1222 dose. The source is an adult who received the AZD1222 COVID-19 vaccine. CDR3s include the opening cysteine and the closing phenylalanine or tryptophan. D genes are given only for firm matches. Rows give clone size only sometimes, using once, few, many, or a class for an expanded clone.

v_gene	abundance	j_gene	len	d_gene	CDR3aa	CDR3nt
TRBV20-1	few	TRBJ1-2	14	.	CSASRGGGNYGYTF	TGCAGTGCTAGTAGGGGGGGAGGAAACTATGGCTACACCTTC
TRBV28	.	TRBJ2-1	13	.	CASSLQIYNEQFF	TGTGCCAGCAGTTTGCAGATATACAATGAGCAGTTCTTC
TRBV28	.	TRBJ1-5	15	TRBD1	CASSLEQGIGQPQHF	TGTGCCAGCAGTTTGGAACAGGGGATAGGTCAGCCCCAGCATTTT
TRBV7-9	.	TRBJ1-1	14	.	CASSPRQLYTEAFF	TGTGCCAGCAGCCCCCGACAGCTATACACTGAAGCTTTCTTT
TRBV7-3	.	TRBJ1-1	16	TRBD1	CASSLTRSGGNTEAFF	TGTGCCAGCAGCTTAACGAGGTCAGGGGGGAACACTGAAGCTTTCTTT
TRBV6-4	.	TRBJ1-2	18	TRBD1	CASYGQTGGIVKWYGYTF	TGTGCCAGCTATGGACAAACAGGGGGAATAGTAAAGTGGTATGGCTACACCTTC
TRBV2	.	TRBJ1-2	14	.	CASSAQRGHYGYTF	TGTGCCAGCAGTGCCCAAAGGGGCCACTATGGCTACACCTTC
TRBV30	.	TRBJ1-5	15	.	CAWSVLGSHNQPQHF	TGTGCCTGGAGTGTACTTGGGAGTCACAATCAGCCCCAGCATTTT
TRBV27	once	TRBJ1-2	15	.	CASSAHQGTGGGYTF	TGTGCCAGCAGTGCCCACCAGGGCACGGGGGGCGGCTACACCTTC
TRBV5-1	once	TRBJ2-7	14	.	CASSLGGTAGEQYF	TGCGCCAGCAGCTTGGGCGGGACAGCTGGGGAGCAGTACTTC
TRBV14	.	TRBJ1-6	15	TRBD1	CASSLRTGGASPLHF	TGTGCCAGCAGCCTTCGGACAGGGGGCGCATCACCCCTCCACTTT
TRBV14	.	TRBJ1-2	14	.	CASSHRQEGGRYTF	TGTGCCAGCAGCCATCGGCAGGAGGGTGGTCGCTACACCTTC
TRBV19	.	TRBJ1-2	13	.	CASNVDGDRGYTF	TGTGCCAGTAACGTCGACGGTGATAGAGGCTACACCTTC